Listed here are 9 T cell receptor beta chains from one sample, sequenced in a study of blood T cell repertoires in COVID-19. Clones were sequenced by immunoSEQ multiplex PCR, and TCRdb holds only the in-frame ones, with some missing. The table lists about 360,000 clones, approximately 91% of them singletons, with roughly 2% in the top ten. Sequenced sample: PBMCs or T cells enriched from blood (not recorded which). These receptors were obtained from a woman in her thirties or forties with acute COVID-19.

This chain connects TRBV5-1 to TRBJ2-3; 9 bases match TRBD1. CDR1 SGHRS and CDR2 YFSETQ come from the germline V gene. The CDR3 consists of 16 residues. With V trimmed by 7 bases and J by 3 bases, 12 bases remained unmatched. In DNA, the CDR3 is TGCGCCAGCCATTACCAGGGGGACAGGGCTACAGATACGCAGTATTTT. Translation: CASHYQGDRATDTQYF.

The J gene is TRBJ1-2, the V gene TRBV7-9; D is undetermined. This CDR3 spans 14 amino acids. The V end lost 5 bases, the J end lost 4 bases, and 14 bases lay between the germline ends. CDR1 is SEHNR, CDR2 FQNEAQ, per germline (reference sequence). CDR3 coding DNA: TGTGCCAGCAGCATCGTCGAGGAGGCCTATGGCTACACCTTC. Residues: CASSIVEEAYGYTF.

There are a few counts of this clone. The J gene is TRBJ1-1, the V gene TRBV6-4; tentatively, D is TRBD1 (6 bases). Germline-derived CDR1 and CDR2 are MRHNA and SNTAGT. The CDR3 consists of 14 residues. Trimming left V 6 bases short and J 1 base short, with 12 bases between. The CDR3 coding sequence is TGTGCCAGCAGCCCGACACAGGGGAACACTGAAGCTTTCTTT. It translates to CASSPTQGNTEAFF.

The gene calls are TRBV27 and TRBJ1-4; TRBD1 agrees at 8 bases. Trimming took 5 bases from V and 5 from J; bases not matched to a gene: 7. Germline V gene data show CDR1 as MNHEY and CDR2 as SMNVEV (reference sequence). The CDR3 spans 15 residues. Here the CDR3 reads CASSIRDRRNEKLFF. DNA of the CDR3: TGTGCCAGCAGTATCCGGGACAGGAGAAATGAAAAACTGTTTTTT.

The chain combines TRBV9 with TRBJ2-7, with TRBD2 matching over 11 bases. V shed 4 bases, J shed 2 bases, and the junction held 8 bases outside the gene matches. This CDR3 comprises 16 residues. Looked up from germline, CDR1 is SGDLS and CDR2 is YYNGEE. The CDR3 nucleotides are TGTGCCAGCAGCCCGCTGACTAGCGGGGCTCCCTACGAGCAGTACTTC. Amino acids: CASSPLTSGAPYEQYF.

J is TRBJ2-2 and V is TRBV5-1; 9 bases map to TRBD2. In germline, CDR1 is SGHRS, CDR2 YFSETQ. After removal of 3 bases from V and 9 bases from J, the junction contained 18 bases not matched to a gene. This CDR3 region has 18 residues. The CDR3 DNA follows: TGCGCCAGCAGCTCCCATCCTTGGCGGGGGGGCAAAGGCAGGGAGCTGTTTTTT. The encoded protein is CASSSHPWRGGKGRELFF.

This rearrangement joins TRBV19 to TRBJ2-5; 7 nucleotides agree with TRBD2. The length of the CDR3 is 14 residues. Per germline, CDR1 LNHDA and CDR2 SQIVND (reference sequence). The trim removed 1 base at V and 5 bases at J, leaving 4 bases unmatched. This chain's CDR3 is CASSIGSLAETQYF. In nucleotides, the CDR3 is TGTGCCAGTAGTATAGGTTCACTAGCGGAGACCCAGTACTTC.

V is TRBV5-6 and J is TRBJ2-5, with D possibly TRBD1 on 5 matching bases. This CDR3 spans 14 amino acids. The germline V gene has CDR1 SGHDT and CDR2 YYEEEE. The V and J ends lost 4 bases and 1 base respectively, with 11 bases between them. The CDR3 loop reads CASSPHRFQETQYF. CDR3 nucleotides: TGTGCCAGCAGCCCGCACAGGTTCCAAGAGACCCAGTACTTC.

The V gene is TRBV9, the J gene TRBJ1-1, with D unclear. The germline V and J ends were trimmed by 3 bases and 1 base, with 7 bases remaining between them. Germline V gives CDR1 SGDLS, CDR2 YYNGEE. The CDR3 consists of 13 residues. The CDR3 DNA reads TGTGCCAGCAGCGACAGACAGAACACTGAAGCTTTCTTT. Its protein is CASSDRQNTEAFF.